This is a list of T cell receptor beta chains from one sample in a study of blood T cell repertoires in COVID-19. Clones were read by immunoSEQ multiplex PCR, and TCRdb kept only the in-frame ones, dropping some. The sample includes about 120,000 clones, 82% of them seen just once. Sequences were obtained from peripheral blood. Receptors were obtained from a woman aged 70-85 years with acute or convalescent COVID-19. Each CDR3 is given with its conserved first and last residue. A D gene is named only where the DNA matches it firmly. Clone size is not always given. Where it is, it says once, few, many or a class for expanded clones.

NA | NA | TRBJ2-7 | 15 | TRBV5-1 | TGCGCCAGCACCCCCCAGGCAGGGCTGTCCTACGAGCAGTACTTC | CASTPQAGLSYEQYF
TRBD1 | NA | TRBJ1-6 | 14 | TRBV7-2 | TGTGCCATTACGACAGGGACCGCAAGGTCACCCCTCCACTTT | CAITTGTARSPLHF
TRBD2 | NA | TRBJ2-1 | 15 | TRBV5-4 | TGTGCCAGCAGCCCTCCTGGCCAGCGGGGGTCTGATTGGTTCTTC | CASSPPGQRGSDWFF
NA | once | TRBJ2-5 | 12 | TRBV12-3/TRBV12-4 | TGTGCCAGCAGTTTATCCAGGGAGACCCAGTACTTC | CASSLSRETQYF
NA | NA | TRBJ1-5 | 11 | TRBV6-4 | TGTGCCAGCAGTTTAACAGGATCCAAGCATTTT | CASSLTGSKHF
TRBD1 | NA | TRBJ2-3 | 14 | TRBV5-1 | TGCGCCAGCGGGCGGGACAGGAACACAGATACGCAGTATTTT | CASGRDRNTDTQYF
TRBD1 | few | TRBJ2-5 | 14 | TRBV7-9 | TGTGCCAGCAGCCCAGGGAACAGGGGGGAGACCCAGTACTTC | CASSPGNRGETQYF
NA | NA | TRBJ2-1 | 15 | TRBV7-3 | TGTGCCAGCAGCTTACTGGGGGCCACCTACAATGAGCAGTTCTTC | CASSLLGATYNEQFF
NA | few | TRBJ1-1 | 14 | TRBV7-9 | TGTGCCAGCAGCTTTAACTCAGGGGCGGGTGAAGCTTTCTTT | CASSFNSGAGEAFF
NA | NA | TRBJ1-5 | 14 | TRBV9 | TGTGCCAGCAGCGCGACTACAGGGAATCAGCCCCAGCATTTT | CASSATTGNQPQHF
TRBD2 | NA | TRBJ2-3 | 16 | TRBV4-1 | TGCGCCAGCAGCCAAGTAAGCGGGGGGGCCAGAGATACGCAGTATTTT | CASSQVSGGARDTQYF
TRBD2 | NA | TRBJ2-5 | 19 | TRBV18 | TGTGCCAGCTCACCCCTTCCGCCTAGCGGGGGGCCGATGGGGGAGACCCAGTACTTC | CASSPLPPSGGPMGETQYF
TRBD1 | once | TRBJ1-6 | 14 | TRBV2 | TGTGCCAGCAGAGACACAGGGGGCAATTCACCCCTCCACTTT | CASRDTGGNSPLHF
TRBD1 | few | TRBJ2-3 | 13 | TRBV7-9 | TGTGCCAGTTACAGGGGGCGAGGAGATACGCAGTATTTT | CASYRGRGDTQYF
TRBD2 | NA | TRBJ2-1 | 17 | TRBV24-1 | TGTGCCACCAGTGAGCCACTAGCGGGGGGGCAAATGAATGAGCAGTTCTTC | CATSEPLAGGQMNEQFF
NA | NA | TRBJ1-5 | 14 | TRBV6-6 | TGTGCCAGCCGATCGGCGATGCGGAATCAGCCCCAGCATTTT | CASRSAMRNQPQHF
NA | NA | TRBJ1-2 | 15 | TRBV10-3 | TGTGCCATCAGTGAGTCCCGGACAGCCAACTATGGCTACACCTTC | CAISESRTANYGYTF
TRBD1 | NA | TRBJ2-1 | 14 | TRBV9 | TGTGCCAGCAGCGACCGGGACAGGGGCAATGAGCAGTTCTTC | CASSDRDRGNEQFF
NA | NA | TRBJ1-1 | 16 | TRBV6-5 | TGTGCCAGCAGTTACTCTGGGTCGAAAATAGCCACTGAAGCTTTCTTT | CASSYSGSKIATEAFF
NA | NA | TRBJ1-4 | 15 | TRBV7-9 | TGTGCCAGCAGCTCACGCCAGGGGTTGCAGGAAAAACTGTTTTTT | CASSSRQGLQEKLFF
NA | NA | TRBJ1-3 | 15 | TRBV3-1/TRBV3-2 | TGTGCCAGCAGCCACCGACAGAGCTCTGGAAACACCATATATTTT | CASSHRQSSGNTIYF
NA | NA | TRBJ2-1 | 13 | TRBV24-1 | TGTGCCACCAGTGCCCCGGGTGGGAATGAGCAGTTCTTC | CATSAPGGNEQFF
TRBD1 | NA | TRBJ1-6 | 15 | TRBV3-1/TRBV3-2 | TGTGCCAGCAGCCCCGGACAGGGGCTAGATTCACCCCTCCACTTT | CASSPGQGLDSPLHF
NA | NA | TRBJ2-2 | 19 | TRBV27 | TGTGCCAGCAGTTCTAAGGCCCCCGCGGGGGCGGGTAGGACCGGGGAGCTGTTTTTT | CASSSKAPAGAGRTGELFF
NA | few | TRBJ2-2 | 16 | TRBV5-1 | TGCGCCAGCAGCTTGGCCAGGGGTGCCAACACCGGGGAGCTGTTTTTT | CASSLARGANTGELFF
NA | NA | TRBJ1-2 | 15 | TRBV7-6 | TGTGCCAGCAGCTTAGGTTCAGGATCTAACTATGGCTACACCTTC | CASSLGSGSNYGYTF
NA | once | TRBJ2-1 | 11 | TRBV9 | TGTGCCAGCAGCGCCTTCGATGAGCAGTTCTTC | CASSAFDEQFF
NA | NA | TRBJ1-1 | 14 | TRBV5-1 | TGCGCCAGCAGCTTGTCCAGGGCGGACACTGAAGCTTTCTTT | CASSLSRADTEAFF
NA | NA | TRBJ1-5 | 14 | TRBV29-1 | TGCAGCGTTGAGGGGGGAAGTAGCAATCAGCCCCAGCATTTT | CSVEGGSSNQPQHF
NA | NA | TRBJ1-4 | 15 | TRBV7-9 | TGTGCCAGCAGCTCTAACAGGGACATTTATGAAAAACTGTTTTTT | CASSSNRDIYEKLFF
TRBD1 | once | TRBJ2-5 | 14 | TRBV6-5 | TGTGCCAGCAGTTACCGCAGGGGGTTAGAGACCCAGTACTTC | CASSYRRGLETQYF
NA | NA | TRBJ1-1 | 14 | TRBV6-5 | TGTGCCAGCAGTTACGGGGGGAAGGGCACTGAAGCTTTCTTT | CASSYGGKGTEAFF
TRBD1 | NA | TRBJ1-1 | 14 | TRBV5-1 | TGCGCCAGTAAAGGACAGGGCGGTGACACTGAAGCTTTCTTT | CASKGQGGDTEAFF
TRBD1 | NA | TRBJ1-1 | 16 | TRBV11-2 | TGTGCCAGCAGCTTTAGGGGGCGGTCGGGATTCACTGAAGCTTTCTTT | CASSFRGRSGFTEAFF
NA | NA | TRBJ1-3 | 16 | TRBV19 | TGTGCCAGTAGGATAAACGCAGGTTCCTCTGGAAACACCATATATTTT | CASRINAGSSGNTIYF
NA | NA | TRBJ1-4 | 13 | TRBV7-9 | TGTGCCAGCAGCTTACTGACTAATGAAAAACTGTTTTTT | CASSLLTNEKLFF
TRBD2 | once | TRBJ2-1 | 16 | TRBV7-9 | TGTGCCAGCAGCGACCCTCGGGAGGGGCCCTACAATGAGCAGTTCTTC | CASSDPREGPYNEQFF
NA | NA | TRBJ1-5 | 14 | TRBV19 | TGTGCCAGTAGTATAGGGCAGGTCAATCAGCCCCAGCATTTT | CASSIGQVNQPQHF
NA | many | TRBJ1-2 | 13 | TRBV7-2 | TGTGCCAGCAGCCCAGACAGATACTATGGCTACACCTTC | CASSPDRYYGYTF
NA | NA | TRBJ1-3 | 11 | TRBV12-3/TRBV12-4 | TGTGCCAGCAGTTTACGGAACACCATATATTTT | CASSLRNTIYF
NA | NA | TRBJ2-3 | 12 | TRBV19 | TGTGCCAGTAGCATCACTCGGGGTACGCAGTATTTT | CASSITRGTQYF
TRBD1 | NA | TRBJ1-1 | 18 | TRBV5-1 | TGCGCCAGCAGCTTGGCCCCGACCGGACAGGGGGCGGTCACTGAAGCTTTCTTT | CASSLAPTGQGAVTEAFF
NA | NA | TRBJ1-1 | 14 | TRBV30 | TGTGCCTGGAGTGTACGGGCAGGGGATACTGAAGCTTTCTTT | CAWSVRAGDTEAFF
NA | few | TRBJ1-6 | 14 | TRBV6-2/TRBV6-3 | TGTGCCAGCAGCCCCTCGGCGCGGGATTCACCCCTCCACTTT | CASSPSARDSPLHF
NA | NA | TRBJ1-2 | 16 | TRBV5-4 | TGTGCCAGCAGCTTGGAACAGGCCTTATCTAACTATGGCTACACCTTC | CASSLEQALSNYGYTF
NA | few | TRBJ2-7 | 13 | TRBV9 | TGTGCCAGCAGCGTAGCTTTAAACTACGAGCAGTACTTC | CASSVALNYEQYF